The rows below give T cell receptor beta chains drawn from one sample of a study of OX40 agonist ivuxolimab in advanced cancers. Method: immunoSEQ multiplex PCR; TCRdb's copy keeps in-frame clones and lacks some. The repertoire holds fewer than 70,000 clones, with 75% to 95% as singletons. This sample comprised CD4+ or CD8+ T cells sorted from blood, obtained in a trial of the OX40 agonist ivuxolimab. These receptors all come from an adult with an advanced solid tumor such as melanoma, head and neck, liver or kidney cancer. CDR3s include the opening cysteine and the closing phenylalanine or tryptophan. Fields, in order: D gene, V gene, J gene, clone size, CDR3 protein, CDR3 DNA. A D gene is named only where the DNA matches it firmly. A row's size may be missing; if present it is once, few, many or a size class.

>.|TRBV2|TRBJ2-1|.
CASSTSGFGYNEQFF
TGTGCCAGCAGCACTAGTGGGTTTGGGTACAATGAGCAGTTCTTC
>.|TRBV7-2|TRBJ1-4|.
CASSLGSAPATNEKLFF
TGTGCCAGCAGCTTAGGTTCAGCCCCTGCAACTAATGAAAAACTGTTTTTT
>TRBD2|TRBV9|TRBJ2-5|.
CASSPRLAVNTQYF
TGTGCCAGCAGCCCCCGACTAGCAGTAAACACCCAGTACTTC
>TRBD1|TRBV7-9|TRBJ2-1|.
CASSPGQGKGYNEQFF
TGTGCCAGCAGCCCTGGACAGGGAAAAGGTTACAATGAGCAGTTCTTC
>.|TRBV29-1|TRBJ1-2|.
CSVESPADGYTF
TGCAGCGTCGAATCACCGGCGGATGGCTACACCTTC
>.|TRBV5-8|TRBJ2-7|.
CASSSDRAYEQYF
TGTGCCAGCAGCTCGGACAGAGCCTACGAGCAGTACTTC
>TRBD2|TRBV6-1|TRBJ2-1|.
CASSDGLAAYNEQFF
TGTGCCAGCAGTGATGGACTAGCGGCCTACAATGAGCAGTTCTTC
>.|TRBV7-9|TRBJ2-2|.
CASSLVGPGELFF
TGTGCCAGCAGCTTAGTGGGTCCCGGGGAGCTGTTTTTT
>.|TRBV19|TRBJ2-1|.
CASSSTYNEQFF
TGTGCCAGTAGTTCAACCTACAATGAGCAGTTCTTC
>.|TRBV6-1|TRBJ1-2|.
CASASQGYGYTF
TGTGCCAGCGCATCTCAGGGCTATGGCTACACCTTC
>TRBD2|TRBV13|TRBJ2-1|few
CASSLPTSGYYNEQFF
TGTGCCAGCAGCTTACCGACTAGCGGTTACTACAATGAGCAGTTCTTC
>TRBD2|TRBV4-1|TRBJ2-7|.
CASSQDLWTRGYEQYF
TGCGCCAGCAGCCAAGATCTCTGGACTAGGGGATACGAGCAGTACTTC
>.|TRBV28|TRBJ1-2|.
CASRPSHSFQASTHYGYTF
TGTGCCAGCAGACCCAGCCATAGCTTCCAAGCATCGACTCACTATGGCTACACCTTC
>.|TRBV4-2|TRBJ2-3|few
CASSPATDSRTDTQYF
TGTGCCAGCAGCCCGGCTACGGACAGCCGCACAGATACGCAGTATTTT
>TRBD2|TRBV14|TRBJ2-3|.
CASSKTAGRTDTQYF
TGTGCCAGCAGTAAGACAGCCGGGAGGACAGATACGCAGTATTTT
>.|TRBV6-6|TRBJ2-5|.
CASTTGGARETQYF
TGTGCCAGCACCACTGGTGGGGCACGGGAGACCCAGTACTTC
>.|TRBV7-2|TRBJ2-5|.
CASSLSAPLETQYF
TGTGCCAGCAGCCTCTCGGCGCCCCTGGAGACCCAGTACTTC
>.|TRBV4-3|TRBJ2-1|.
CASSHGQYNEQFF
TGCGCCAGCAGCCATGGACAGTACAATGAGCAGTTCTTC
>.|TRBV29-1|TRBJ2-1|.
CSVEGGRGSYNEQFF
TGCAGCGTTGAAGGTGGGCGGGGCTCCTACAATGAGCAGTTCTTC
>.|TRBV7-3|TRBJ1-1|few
CASSLTGSWTEAFF
TGTGCCAGCAGTCTTACAGGGAGTTGGACTGAAGCTTTCTTT
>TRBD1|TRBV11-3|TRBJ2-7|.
CASSPRSQGTYEQYF
TGTGCCAGCAGCCCCCGCTCACAGGGGACCTACGAGCAGTACTTC
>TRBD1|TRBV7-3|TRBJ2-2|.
CASSLTGLGAGELFF
TGTGCCAGCAGCTTGACAGGGCTTGGAGCCGGGGAGCTGTTTTTT
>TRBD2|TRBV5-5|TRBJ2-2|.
CASSLGLAGGPNTGELFF
TGTGCCAGCAGCTTGGGACTAGCGGGAGGTCCTAACACCGGGGAGCTGTTTTTT
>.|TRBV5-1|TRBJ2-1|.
CASSSQETGPGGNEQFF
TGCGCCAGCAGCTCCCAGGAGACAGGACCTGGGGGCAATGAGCAGTTCTTC
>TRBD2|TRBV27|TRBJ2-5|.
CASTGGGTQYF
TGTGCCAGCACCGGGGGGGGGACCCAGTACTTC
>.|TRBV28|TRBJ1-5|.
CASGELRDVSNQPQHF
TGTGCCAGCGGTGAACTCCGGGACGTTAGCAATCAGCCCCAGCATTTT
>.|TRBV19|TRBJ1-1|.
CATRSGITEAFF
TGTGCCACCCGATCAGGGATCACTGAAGCTTTCTTT
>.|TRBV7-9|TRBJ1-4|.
CASRLGQTTNEKLFF
TGTGCCAGCAGACTCGGACAGACAACTAATGAAAAACTGTTTTTT
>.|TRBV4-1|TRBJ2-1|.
CASSQEGDSNEQFF
TGCGCCAGCAGCCAAGAGGGAGACTCCAATGAGCAGTTCTTC
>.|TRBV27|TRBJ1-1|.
CATRPPPDSHTEAFF
TGTGCCACCCGACCACCGCCCGATTCCCACACTGAAGCTTTCTTT
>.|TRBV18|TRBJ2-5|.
CASSPWLSGDQETQYF
TGTGCCAGCTCACCATGGTTATCAGGGGACCAAGAGACCCAGTACTTC
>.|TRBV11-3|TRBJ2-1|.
CASSPPGRDNNEQFF
TGTGCCAGCAGCCCTCCGGGACGAGATAACAATGAGCAGTTCTTC
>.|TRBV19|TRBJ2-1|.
CASSPPDSPREQFF
TGTGCCAGTAGTCCCCCCGATAGCCCTCGTGAGCAGTTCTTC
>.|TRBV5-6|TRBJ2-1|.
CASSLGRGRGRNEQFF
TGTGCCAGCAGCTTAGGTCGGGGCCGGGGCCGGAATGAGCAGTTCTTC
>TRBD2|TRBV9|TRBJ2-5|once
CASTVGGDRVETQYF
TGTGCCAGCACCGTGGGAGGGGACCGGGTAGAGACCCAGTACTTC
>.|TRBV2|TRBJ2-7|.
CASSTVSFGEQYF
TGTGCCAGCAGTACAGTGTCCTTTGGCGAGCAGTACTTC
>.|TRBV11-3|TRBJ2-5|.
CASSLWGSQETQYF
TGTGCCAGCAGCTTATGGGGGAGCCAAGAGACCCAGTACTTC
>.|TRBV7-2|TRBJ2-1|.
CASSPRGPGYNEQFF
TGTGCCAGCAGCCCCCGGGGCCCAGGCTACAATGAGCAGTTCTTC
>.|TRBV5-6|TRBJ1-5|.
CASSLEGEPHQPQHF
TGTGCCAGCAGCTTGGAGGGGGAGCCGCATCAGCCCCAGCATTTT
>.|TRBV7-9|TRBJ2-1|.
CASGGEQFF
TGTGCCAGCGGGGGTGAGCAGTTCTTC
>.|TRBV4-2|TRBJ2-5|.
CASSQAEGGRETQYF
TGTGCCAGCAGCCAAGCCGAGGGGGGCCGGGAGACCCAGTACTTC
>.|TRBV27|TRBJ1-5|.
CASSSASGNQPQHF
TGTGCCAGCAGTTCTGCGAGCGGCAATCAGCCCCAGCATTTT
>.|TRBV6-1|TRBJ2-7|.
CASSRGYEQYF
TGTGCCAGCAGTCGGGGCTACGAGCAGTACTTC
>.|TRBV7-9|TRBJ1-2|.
CASSLDAPTGRVGYTF
TGTGCCAGCAGCTTAGACGCCCCCACAGGGAGGGTTGGCTACACCTTC
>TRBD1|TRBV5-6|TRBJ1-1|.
CASSSGQGEGEAFF
TGTGCCAGCAGCTCGGGACAGGGAGAGGGTGAAGCTTTCTTT
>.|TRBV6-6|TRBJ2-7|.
CASTLDGSYEQYF
TGTGCCAGCACCTTAGACGGTTCCTACGAGCAGTACTTC
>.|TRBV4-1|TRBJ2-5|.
CASSQDPGRTNQETQYF
TGCGCCAGCAGCCAAGACCCGGGACGAACCAACCAAGAGACCCAGTACTTC
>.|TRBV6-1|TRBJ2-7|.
CAGTDSTGPRYEQYF
TGTGCCGGCACCGACAGTACGGGACCGAGATACGAGCAGTACTTC
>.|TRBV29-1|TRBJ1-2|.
CSVPRNYGYTF
TGCAGCGTTCCTCGTAACTATGGCTACACCTTC
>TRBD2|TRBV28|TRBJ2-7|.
CASSLNPRGGNEQYF
TGTGCCAGCAGTTTAAATCCGAGGGGAGGGAACGAGCAGTACTTC